These 5 T cell receptor beta chains were all obtained from the same sample, sequenced in a study of cytomegalovirus exposure and HLA in healthy donors. Only in-frame clones appear in the TCRdb table, and some are missing; sequencing was by immunoSEQ multiplex PCR. The sample comprises some 210,000 clones, around 78% of which are singletons, and around 5.6% rests with the top ten. The sample comprised PBMCs. The source is a young woman in good health and CMV-seronegative.

The CDR3: CASSRTQSYEQYF. The CDR3 DNA follows: TGTGCCAGCAGTCGGACACAGTCCTACGAGCAGTACTTC. The rearrangement links TRBV6-1 to TRBJ2-7, with D possibly TRBD1 on 5 matching bases. From germline, CDR1 is MNHNS and CDR2 SASEGT. Trimming shortened V by 5 bases and J by 1 base, and 9 bases separated the two germline ends. The CDR3 sequence is 13 residues long.

The CDR3 DNA reads TGTGCCAGCAGTAGCGGGACAGAGCTCTCTGGAAACACCATATATTTT. It translates to CASSSGTELSGNTIYF. V usage is TRBV28 and J usage is TRBJ1-3; 7 bases match TRBD1. The trim removed 5 bases at V and 0 bases at J, leaving 7 bases unmatched. The CDR3 length is 16 residues. Germline CDR1 and CDR2: MDHEN and SYDVKM.

This chain connects TRBV18 to TRBJ1-2; 7 bases fit TRBD1. The germline gives CDR1 KGHSH, CDR2 LQKENI. The CDR3 extends over 17 amino acids. V dropped 2 bases and J dropped 3; count of bases not matched to a gene: 12. For the CDR3, the DNA is TGTGCCAGCTCACCAACCCTCCAGGGGGGCACGGACTATGGCTACACCTTC. Translation gives CASSPTLQGGTDYGYTF.

V usage is TRBV7-9 and J usage is TRBJ1-2; 8 bases are shared with TRBD1. The CDR3 totals 14 residues. V lost 1 base to trimming and J lost 6 bases; unmatched junction nucleotides: 4. The germline V gene has CDR1 SEHNR and CDR2 FQNEAQ (reference sequence). CDR3 region: CASSLDRTGHGYTF. The DNA of the CDR3 is TGTGCCAGCAGCTTAGATAGGACAGGGCATGGCTACACCTTC.

The chain recombines TRBV5-1 with TRBJ2-1; D unclear. The V gene's germline CDR1 is SGHRS and CDR2 YFSETQ. The length of the CDR3 is 11 residues. With 2 bases removed from V and 7 bases from J, the gap between germline ends came to 4 bases. CDR3 loop: CASSFWNEQFF. DNA for the CDR3: TGCGCCAGCAGCTTTTGGAATGAGCAGTTCTTC.